The entry below describes one T cell receptor beta chain. What it recognizes is unknown. This specimen comes from a study of T cells in Graves' hyperthyroidism and ophthalmopathy. Study-level findings and limits: Ophthalmopathy was distinguished from stable hyperthyroidism by 13 V-J signatures.

TCR beta CDR3 sequences were amplified from RNA transcripts. First-round RT-PCR targeting the TCR CDR3 was performed with the HTBI primer set. TCRdb independently ran MiXCR on the multiplex PCR reads; one entry per CDR3 protein. The top ten hold about 18% of the sample, which has about 560,000 distinct CDR3 sequences, approximately 15% seen once. Diagnostic decisions used clinical symptoms, serum thyroxine and TRAb, thyroid ultrasound and orbital computed tomography. CDR3 length: 14 residues. V was clipped by 2 bases and J by 5 bases, with 12 bases between them. Germline V CDR1 and CDR2: MNHEY, SVGEGT.

Sequencing input: blood. The chain recombines TRBV6-2 or TRBV6-3 with TRBJ1-1; TRBD1 might be the D (5 bases). The receptor was derived from a woman aged 18-35 years with Graves' hyperthyroidism. CDR3: CASSYLPGGTEAFF. As DNA, the CDR3 is TGTGCCAGCAGTTACCTCCCGGGGGGTACTGAAGCTTTCTTT.